A selection of T cell receptor beta chains follows, all from one sample in a study of cytomegalovirus exposure and HLA in healthy donors. The protocol was immunoSEQ multiplex PCR, while the TCRdb copy is restricted to in-frame clones and leaves out a portion. The data hold 80,000 to 100,000 clones, with more than 85% observed a single time. Sequencing was carried out using PBMCs. These receptors all come from a man younger than 35 in good health and CMV-seropositive. CDR3s include the opening cysteine and the closing phenylalanine or tryptophan. Each record gives: J gene, V gene, clone size, D gene, CDR3 DNA, CDR3 protein. A D gene is named only where the DNA matches it firmly. For some rows the clone size is stated as once, few or many, or as a class when expanded; others skip it.

J gene: TRBJ2-2; V gene: TRBV7-2; clone size: NA; D gene: TRBD2; CDR3 DNA: TGTGCCAGCAGCTCGGTAACTAGCGGGGGCATCACCGGGGAGCTGTTTTTT; CDR3 protein: CASSSVTSGGITGELFF
J gene: TRBJ2-3; V gene: TRBV5-6; clone size: NA; D gene: NA; CDR3 DNA: TGTGCCAGCAGTCTGATGAGGGATACGCAGTATTTT; CDR3 protein: CASSLMRDTQYF
J gene: TRBJ1-2; V gene: TRBV5-8; clone size: NA; D gene: TRBD1; CDR3 DNA: TGTGCCAGCAGCTTGAAACCGGGACAGGGATTTTGGGGCTACACCTTC; CDR3 protein: CASSLKPGQGFWGYTF
J gene: TRBJ2-5; V gene: TRBV7-3; clone size: NA; D gene: TRBD2; CDR3 DNA: TGTGCCAGCAGCTTATATACGGGGGGGCCTTTTGAGACCCAGTACTTC; CDR3 protein: CASSLYTGGPFETQYF
J gene: TRBJ2-2; V gene: TRBV18; clone size: NA; D gene: TRBD2; CDR3 DNA: TGTGCCAGCTCGCCGACTAGCGGGAGGCACACCGGGGAGCTGTTTTTT; CDR3 protein: CASSPTSGRHTGELFF
J gene: TRBJ1-4; V gene: TRBV10-2; clone size: NA; D gene: TRBD1; CDR3 DNA: TGCGCCAGCAGCTGGACAGGGGATCTCGGTGCAACTAATGAAAAACTGTTTTTT; CDR3 protein: CASSWTGDLGATNEKLFF
J gene: TRBJ1-3; V gene: TRBV18; clone size: NA; D gene: NA; CDR3 DNA: TGTGCCAGCTCACCGACAAGTCCTCGCTCTGGAAACACCATATATTTT; CDR3 protein: CASSPTSPRSGNTIYF
J gene: TRBJ2-7; V gene: TRBV2; clone size: NA; D gene: NA; CDR3 DNA: TGTGCCAGCAGTGACTCTAGCCCCTACGAGCAGTACTTC; CDR3 protein: CASSDSSPYEQYF
J gene: TRBJ1-2; V gene: TRBV6-1; clone size: NA; D gene: NA; CDR3 DNA: TGTGCCAGCAGTGAACTGGGATTAGGTGCGGGGCACTACACCTTC; CDR3 protein: CASSELGLGAGHYTF
J gene: TRBJ2-5; V gene: TRBV4-3; clone size: NA; D gene: NA; CDR3 DNA: TGCGCCAGCAGCCAAGATGGAGGGTGGGAGACCCAGTACTTC; CDR3 protein: CASSQDGGWETQYF
J gene: TRBJ2-3; V gene: TRBV14; clone size: NA; D gene: NA; CDR3 DNA: TGTGCCAGCAGCTACGGGAGTGAATACGATACGCAGTATTTT; CDR3 protein: CASSYGSEYDTQYF
J gene: TRBJ1-2; V gene: TRBV2; clone size: NA; D gene: TRBD1; CDR3 DNA: TGTGCCAGCAGAGAAACCGGGACAGTCCTTAACTATGGCTACACCTTC; CDR3 protein: CASRETGTVLNYGYTF
J gene: TRBJ2-3; V gene: TRBV11-3; clone size: NA; D gene: TRBD2; CDR3 DNA: TGTGCCAGCAGCTTAGGTGGGACTACTCCCGGGGATACGCAGTATTTT; CDR3 protein: CASSLGGTTPGDTQYF
J gene: TRBJ1-3; V gene: TRBV5-1; clone size: once; D gene: NA; CDR3 DNA: TGCGCCAGCAGCTTGGGTGGGCCTGGAAACACCATATATTTT; CDR3 protein: CASSLGGPGNTIYF
J gene: TRBJ2-7; V gene: TRBV5-1; clone size: once; D gene: NA; CDR3 DNA: TGCGCCAGCAGCCCGACAGGAATCTACGAGCAGTACTTC; CDR3 protein: CASSPTGIYEQYF
J gene: TRBJ1-1; V gene: TRBV5-8; clone size: NA; D gene: NA; CDR3 DNA: TGTGCCAGCAGCCATAGGAGGCAGTTCCCTGAAGCTTTCTTT; CDR3 protein: CASSHRRQFPEAFF